This T cell receptor beta chain was obtained from a study of cytomegalovirus exposure and HLA in healthy donors (dated by TCRdb to between 2016 and 2019). Context from the whole study: An earlier analysis of roughly 570 of the donors reported approximately 300 Gb of sequence data and roughly 120 million unique TCR beta sequences obtained from about 170 million T cells. Genome-wide SNP genotypes for about 65% of the 666 donors were used in a later genetic analysis, which treated that subset as a discovery cohort. A later analysis re-analyzed previously published TCR beta repertoires from 500 to 700 donors and added high-resolution HLA genotyping to study TCR occurrence patterns. Every discovery cohort repertoire had been produced on one sequencing platform. Donor age, sex, ethnicity and CMV serostatus were compiled alongside the repertoire data. Along with the approximately 650-subject first cohort, a separate validation cohort of roughly 110 different subjects was used. Roughly 300 gigabases of sequencing data and approximately 85 million unique TCR sequences were included in an early release covering roughly 600 HLA-typed donors. The aim of the study was to test whether cataloging public T cell receptors could identify signatures of past pathogen exposure. The later analysis used no new phenotypic data to find candidate immune exposures, relying instead on TCR beta sequences and their occurrence across donors. Four or five DR-DQ haplotypes were handled as single units for association and clustering because linkage in the cohort was strong. The study profiled the T cell repertoires of more than 500 subjects by immunosequencing and related them to cytomegalovirus serostatus. HLA typing covered class I and class II loci at four-digit resolution. On average, 235,054 unique TCR beta nucleotide sequences were sequenced per donor among more than 350 genotyped donors of the cohort, with roughly 18% of those sequences being non-productive. In an earlier analysis of roughly 540 of the donors, high-throughput TCR beta sequencing was used to judge whether each TCR beta V gene segment behaved as functional or pseudogenic. To predict cytomegalovirus infection status, the study brought together high-throughput TCR immunosequencing, statistical association of individual TCRs with disease status, and machine learning. Of the roughly 400 genotyped donors, approximately 82% fell in the genetic ancestry cluster associated with self-reported Caucasian donors. The number of donors typed differed by locus, with about 620-630 for A, B, C, DRB1 and DQB1, roughly 520 for DQA1, approximately 570 for DPA1, and approximately 470 for DPB1. The full study reports these points: Three of the identified cytomegalovirus-associated TCR beta chains were confirmed in vitro to be specific for cytomegalovirus antigens. In a later analysis, TCR association rates were found to vary across HLA loci, with the most associated TCRs seen for DRB1 alleles and the fewest for HLA-C alleles. The authors suggested that the approach could potentially be generalized to other disease states and immunological phenotypes. When HLA alleles, especially DR and DQ, strongly co-occurred, attributing TCR associations to individual alleles was difficult. A later analysis found that most CMV-associated TCR beta chains appeared HLA-restricted, with HLA associations seemingly driven largely by CMV exposure. The presence/absence analyses assumed that sequencing depth was roughly uniform across donors, and that assumption may not be true. The classifier was reported to diagnose cytomegalovirus status with high specificity and sensitivity in both the original cohort and the validation cohort. While some public TCRs were present in many individuals, most TCR sequences turned up only very rarely across donors. A later analysis associated 15,000 to 20,000 TCR beta sequences with specific HLA alleles at a false discovery rate of 0.05. V-gene and J-gene trimming of TCR beta chains was associated with a missense DCLRE1C variant in a later genetic analysis, and the association was replicated in an independent cohort. Some IMGT-functional V segments, including TRBV6-2 and TRBV6-3, could not be distinguished by the 87-base-pair reads and were therefore excluded. According to a later analysis, parvovirus B19, influenza, CMV and Epstein-Barr virus appeared linked to several top co-occurrence clusters. This cohort had only TCR beta chains sequenced, and the lack of alpha or paired-chain data limited which features could be detected. A further reported finding was that TCR beta sequences accurately predicted the HLA-A and HLA-B alleles for most subjects in the first cohort. The only immune exposure information available for the cohort was CMV serostatus. Linkage disequilibrium might explain the correlated functional status among segregating V segments, but an unknown experimental factor could not be excluded. A later analysis found that HLA-associated TCR beta chains were more clonally expanded and had lower generation probabilities than equally common non-associated chains. In the study, some 160 TCR beta chains were listed as associated with cytomegalovirus. An earlier analysis of around 540 of the donors showed that most TCR beta V segments appeared in productive rearrangements either about 90% or about 30% of the time, which broadly matched IMGT annotations. Because counts were too low, approximately 18 rarely observed V segments, including chromosome 9 orphons, were excluded from the earlier analysis of 587 of the donors. Because HLA typing was missing for some donors at each locus, association tests included only the typed subset. The sequencing pipeline was judged likely to have produced a cluster of highly shared sequence variants as a technical artifact. A later genetic analysis reported fewer N-insertions in productive TCRs among donors in an Asian-associated ancestry cluster than the roughly 700-donor mean.

Regarding this clone: This clone's antigen is unknown. No base quality values were provided; no much bigger clone lies one nucleotide off.

The library was produced with the immunoSEQ multiplex PCR assay. For the multiplex PCR, a mixture combining 60 forward primers for TCR Vbeta segments and 13 reverse primers for TCR Jbeta segments was used. A multiplex PCR assay on genomic DNA amplified the CDR3 region of rearranged TCR beta genes. On the Illumina HiSeq System, the amplified TCR beta libraries were sequenced as 87-base-pair reads. Regarding the original processing steps: In a later analysis, roughly 80 million unique TCR beta chains were counted across the 500 to 850 repertoires, and roughly 10 million of these chains were shared by at least two donors. Raw reads were error-corrected and collapsed into unique sequences by a nearest-neighbor algorithm in which closely related sequences were merged to remove PCR and sequencing errors. CDR3 sequences were aligned to IMGT reference sequences to assign V, D and J gene segments. For a sequence to be retained, a match of at least six nucleotides to both a V gene segment and a J gene segment was required. Rearrangements were called productive when the CDR3 lacked stop codons and stayed in frame with V and J; all others were non-productive. Following IMGT convention, CDR3 was defined as the stretch from the second conserved V-encoded cysteine up to the conserved J-encoded phenylalanine. In an earlier analysis of more than 550 of the donors, sequences lacking an unambiguous match to a single V gene segment were excluded. An earlier analysis of several hundred of the donors called V segments functional above 56.7% productive rearrangements and segregating when the between-donor standard deviation exceeded 5%. To diagnose cytomegalovirus status from the catalog of TCR beta chain sequences, a statistical classification framework was built. In a later analysis, TCR nucleotide sequences were compared against IMGT/GENE-DB human TR gene sequences so that V and J genes could be assigned. Using the TCRdist pipeline, a later analysis assigned CDR3 sequences along with most-parsimonious VDJ recombination scenarios. In a later analysis, every TCR beta chain was defined by the combination of its CDR3 amino acid sequence and its V-gene family, and reads without a unique V-gene family were dropped. A later analysis removed 550 to 700 highly shared, low-generation-probability nucleotide sequences to deal with suspected cross-contamination and a sequencing artifact. For each public chain, a later analysis derived a clonal expansion index from normalized ranks of inferred template counts within each repertoire. Generation probabilities in a later analysis came from a VDJ recombination model fitted to out-of-frame rearrangements, and those results were checked against IGoR. In a later analysis, hypergeometric tests were used to score TCR-TCR, TCR-HLA and TCR-CMV co-occurrence, with a repertoire-size bias correction applied to TCR pairs. False discovery rates were estimated in a later analysis by permuting HLA or CMV assignments 20 times. A later analysis grouped co-occurring TCRs with DBSCAN, adding TCRdist sequence similarity when clustering within HLA-allele-positive subsets. Repertoires with fewer than 30,000 or more than 120,000 public chains, plus five repertoires with anomalous nucleotide sharing, were excluded from co-occurrence clustering. The table was pulled from immuneACCESS by TCRdb, which kept in-frame rearrangements only. Such tables lose some clones; where checked, under half of the loss comes from unresolved V genes, and the rest has no known cause. That table gives V, J and clone size, and the DNA gave D and trimming. The sample table lists under 150,000 clones, about 79% of them with a count of one. The ten largest make up about 1.8% of the sample.

The cohort was made up of 666 healthy bone marrow donors. At the time of sampling, every cohort member was nominally healthy, though immune exposures that went unrecorded were likely present. The donor was CMV seronegative and was included in the group of a few hundred seronegative cohort members. Every donor gave a peripheral blood sample, and the peripheral blood mononuclear cells from that sample were used for TCR beta sequencing. Genomic DNA was extracted from the blood cell samples with the Qiagen DNeasy Blood Extraction Kit. As encoded in the germline V gene, CDR1 is SGHRS while CDR2 is YFSETQ. Counted from cysteine to phenylalanine, this CDR3 has 15 amino acids. The read is trimmed to its CDR3 DNA, 45 bases read in frame from base 1. V is pruned by 3 bases and J by 1 base, leaving 6 bases of the junction without a gene match.

The rearrangement joined TRBV5-1 to TRBJ2-7, and 8 junctional nucleotides match TRBD2. Material for sequencing was PBMCs. This TCR came from a woman aged 30 to 39 in good health and CMV-seronegative. The CDR3 region reads CASSYTGLESYEQYF. The DNA sequence is given as TGCGCCAGCAGCTACACGGGACTAGAGTCCTACGAGCAGTACTTC.